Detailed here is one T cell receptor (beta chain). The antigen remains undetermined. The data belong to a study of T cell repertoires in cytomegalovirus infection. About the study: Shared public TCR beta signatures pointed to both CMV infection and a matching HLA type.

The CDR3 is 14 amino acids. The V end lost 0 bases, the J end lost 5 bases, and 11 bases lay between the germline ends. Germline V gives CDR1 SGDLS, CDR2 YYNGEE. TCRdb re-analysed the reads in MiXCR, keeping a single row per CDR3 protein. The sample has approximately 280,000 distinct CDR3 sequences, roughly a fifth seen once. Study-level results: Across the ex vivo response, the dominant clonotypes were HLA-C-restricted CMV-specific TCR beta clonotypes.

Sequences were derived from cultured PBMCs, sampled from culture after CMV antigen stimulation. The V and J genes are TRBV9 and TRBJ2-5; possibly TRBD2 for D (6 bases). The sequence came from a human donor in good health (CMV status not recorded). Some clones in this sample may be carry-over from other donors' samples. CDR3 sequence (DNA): TGTGCCAGCAGCGTAGAGGGAGGAGGGGAGACCCAGTACTTC. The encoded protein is CASSVEGGGETQYF.